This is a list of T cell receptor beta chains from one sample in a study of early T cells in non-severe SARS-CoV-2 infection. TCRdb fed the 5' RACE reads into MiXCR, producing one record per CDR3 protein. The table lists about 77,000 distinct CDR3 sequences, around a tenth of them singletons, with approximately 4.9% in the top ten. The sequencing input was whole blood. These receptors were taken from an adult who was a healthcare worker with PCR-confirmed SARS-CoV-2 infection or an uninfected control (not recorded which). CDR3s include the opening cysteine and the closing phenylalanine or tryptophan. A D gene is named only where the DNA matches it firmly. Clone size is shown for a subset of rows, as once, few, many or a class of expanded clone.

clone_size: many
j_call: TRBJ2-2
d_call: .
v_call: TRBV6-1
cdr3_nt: TGTGCCAGCAGTGAATCGGAACACGGGGAGCTGTTTTTT
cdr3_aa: CASSESEHGELFF

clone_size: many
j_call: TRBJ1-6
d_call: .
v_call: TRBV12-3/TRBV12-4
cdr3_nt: TGTGCCAGCAGTTTGAAAGAAGGGTCACCCCTCCACTTT
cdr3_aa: CASSLKEGSPLHF

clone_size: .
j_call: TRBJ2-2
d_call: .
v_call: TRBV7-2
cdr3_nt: TGTGCCAGCAGCTTAGTAGCCAGGGTTGACGGGGAGCTGTTTTTT
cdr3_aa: CASSLVARVDGELFF

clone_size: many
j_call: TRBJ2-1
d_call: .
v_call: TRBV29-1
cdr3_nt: TGCAGCGTACGACAGGCCCTAGGACCCAATGAGCAGTTCTTC
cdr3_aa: CSVRQALGPNEQFF

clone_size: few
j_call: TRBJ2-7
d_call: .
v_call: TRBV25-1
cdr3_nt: TGTGCCAGCAGTGCAATCAGGGGCTACGAGCAGTACTTC
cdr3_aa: CASSAIRGYEQYF

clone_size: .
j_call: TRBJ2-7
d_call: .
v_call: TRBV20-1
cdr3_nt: TGCAGTGCCACCGGTTACGAGCAGTACTTC
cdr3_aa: CSATGYEQYF

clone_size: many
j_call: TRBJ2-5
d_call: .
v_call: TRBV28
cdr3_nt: TGTGCCAGCACCCGGACTCTATCGGGACAAAAGACCCAGTACTTC
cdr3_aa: CASTRTLSGQKTQYF

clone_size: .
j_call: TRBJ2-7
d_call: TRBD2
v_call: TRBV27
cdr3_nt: TGTGCCAGCAGAATAGCGGGGGCGGACTCCTACGAGCAGTACTTC
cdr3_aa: CASRIAGADSYEQYF

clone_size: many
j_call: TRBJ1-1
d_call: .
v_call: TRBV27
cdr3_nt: TGTGCCAGCAGTTTACAGGGCTTGCCCACTGAAGCTTTCTTT
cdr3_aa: CASSLQGLPTEAFF

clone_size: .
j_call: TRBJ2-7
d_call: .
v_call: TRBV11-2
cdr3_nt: TGTGCCAGCAGCTTCTCGGACCGACCAGGGTTCTACGAGCAGTACTTC
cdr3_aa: CASSFSDRPGFYEQYF

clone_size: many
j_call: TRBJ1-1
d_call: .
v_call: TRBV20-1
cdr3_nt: TGCAGTGCTATGGAACGGAAGAACACTGAAGCTTTCTTT
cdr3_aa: CSAMERKNTEAFF

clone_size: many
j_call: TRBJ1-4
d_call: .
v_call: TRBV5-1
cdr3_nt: TGCGCCAGCAGCTTGTGGGCGCGGGAAGACGAAAAACTGTTTTTT
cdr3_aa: CASSLWAREDEKLFF

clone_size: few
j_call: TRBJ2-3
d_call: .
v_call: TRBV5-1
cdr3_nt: TGCGCCAGCAGCGTAGGACTTCGACCCACAGATACGCAGTATTTT
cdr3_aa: CASSVGLRPTDTQYF

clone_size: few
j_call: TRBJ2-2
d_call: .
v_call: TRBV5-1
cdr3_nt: TGCGCCAGCAGCTTGGACGTTAAAAACACCGGGGAGCTGTTTTTT
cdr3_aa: CASSLDVKNTGELFF

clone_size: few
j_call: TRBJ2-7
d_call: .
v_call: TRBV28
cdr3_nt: TGTGCCAGCAGTATCCGAGAGCAGTACTTC
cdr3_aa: CASSIREQYF

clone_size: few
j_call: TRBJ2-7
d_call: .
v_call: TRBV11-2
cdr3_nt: TGTGCCAGCAGTTACGGACAGGGAGGGAGACCAACGGGCGAGCAGTACTTC
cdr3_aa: CASSYGQGGRPTGEQYF

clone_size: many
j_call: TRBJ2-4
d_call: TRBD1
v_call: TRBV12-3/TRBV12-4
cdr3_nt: TGTGCCAGCAGTTTTACCACAGGGGGACTAAACATTCAGTACTTC
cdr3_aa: CASSFTTGGLNIQYF

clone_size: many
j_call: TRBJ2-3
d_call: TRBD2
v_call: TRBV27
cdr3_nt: TGTGCCAGCAGTATCCAGCGGGAGAGAGGTACGCAGTATTTT
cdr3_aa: CASSIQRERGTQYF

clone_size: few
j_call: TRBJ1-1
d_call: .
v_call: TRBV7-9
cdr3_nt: TGTGCCAGCAGCACGCAGGGTTCAGGTAAAGCTTTCTTT
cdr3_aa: CASSTQGSGKAFF

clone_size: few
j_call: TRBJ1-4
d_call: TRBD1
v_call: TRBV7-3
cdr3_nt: TGTGCCAGCAGCGCGGACAGGCCCCAACCCCACAATGAAAAACTGTTTTTT
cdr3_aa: CASSADRPQPHNEKLFF

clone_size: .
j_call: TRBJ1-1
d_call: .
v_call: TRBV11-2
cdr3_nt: TGTGCCAGCAGCTTAGTTTTGAGGACTTACACTGAAGCTTTCTTT
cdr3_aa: CASSLVLRTYTEAFF

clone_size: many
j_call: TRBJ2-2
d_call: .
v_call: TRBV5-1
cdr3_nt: TGCGCCAGCACCCGGGAGCATACCGGGGAGCTGTTTTTT
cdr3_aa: CASTREHTGELFF

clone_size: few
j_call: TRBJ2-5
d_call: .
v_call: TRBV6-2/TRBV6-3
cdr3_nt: TGTGCCAGCCGGATTGGAGTTGCCCAGTACTTC
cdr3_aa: CASRIGVAQYF

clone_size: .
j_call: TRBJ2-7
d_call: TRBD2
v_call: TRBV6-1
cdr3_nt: TGTGCCAGCGGCTCGAGGAGCGGGGTGACCTACGAGCAGTACTTC
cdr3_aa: CASGSRSGVTYEQYF

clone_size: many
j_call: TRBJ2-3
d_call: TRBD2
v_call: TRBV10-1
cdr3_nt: TGCGCCAGCAGTGACGGCGGGAGGGCCGTGACAGATACGCAGTATTTT
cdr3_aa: CASSDGGRAVTDTQYF